Following are 8 T cell receptor beta chains from one sample sequenced in a study of T cell responses to AZD1222 COVID-19 vaccine. Assay used: immunoSEQ multiplex PCR; TCRdb lists only in-frame clones, some missing. The table records around 130,000 clones, approximately 94% of them present only once. Sequenced here: peripheral blood, sampled on day 0 of AZD1222 vaccination. The receptor set was obtained from an adult in good health.

The chain employs TRBV9 and TRBJ1-6; 7 bases match TRBD1. The junction had 4 bases not matched to a gene; V was cut back by 3 bases and J by 4 bases. The CDR3 sequence is 15 residues long. Germline CDR1 and CDR2: SGDLS and YYNGEE. For the CDR3, the DNA is TGTGCCAGCAGCGGGGGGGGACAGTATAATTCACCCCTCCACTTT. Translation: CASSGGGQYNSPLHF.

The V and J genes are TRBV7-2 and TRBJ1-2; a weak D match, TRBD1 (6 bases). V was pared by 2 bases and J by 0 bases, with 10 bases between. The CDR3 spans 15 residues. Germline V gene sequence: CDR1 SGHTA, CDR2 FQGNSA. Written as DNA, the CDR3 is TGTGCCAGCAGCTTAAGCAGGGGAGCTAACTATGGCTACACCTTC. As protein: CASSLSRGANYGYTF.

CDR3 region: CASSFAPGNTEAFF. Written as DNA, the CDR3 is TGCGCCAGCAGCTTCGCCCCAGGGAACACTGAAGCTTTCTTT. The chain is built from TRBV5-1 and TRBJ1-1; D gene unclear. The CDR3 contains 14 residues. CDR1 and CDR2 from the germline V gene are SGHRS and YFSETQ. V was cut by 2 bases and J by 1 base, with 9 bases left in between.

The chain carries TRBV5-4 and TRBJ1-2, with 8 bases identical to TRBD1. The CDR3 totals 14 residues. V lost 3 bases to trimming and J lost 4 bases; unmatched junction nucleotides: 5. The germline V gene encodes CDR1 SGHNT and CDR2 YYREEE (reference sequence). The CDR3 bases are TGTGCCAGCAGCTCCGACAGGGGCTCCTATGGCTACACCTTC. Its protein is CASSSDRGSYGYTF.

On this clone: An end of the junction differs from the germline gene, which may be a read error. The rearrangement uses TRBV4-2 and TRBJ2-7, with TRBD2 matching over 8 bases. CDR1 LGHNA and CDR2 YNFKEQ come from the germline V gene. This CDR3 is 13 amino acids long. The CDR3 reads CASSQVLGSGINF. The CDR3 bases are TGTGCCAGCAGCCAAGTACTGGGTAGCGGGATCAACTTC.

The chain carries TRBV19 and TRBJ2-7; D tentatively reads TRBD1 or TRBD2 (6 bases each). The ends were cut back, 6 bases at V and 2 bases at J, with 14 bases in the middle. The germline CDR1 and CDR2 sequences are LNHDA and SQIVND (reference sequence). The CDR3 is 14 residues long. The CDR3 nucleotides read TGTGCCAGTAGCATCACGGGGGCCACCTACGAGCAGTACTTC. This gives the protein CASSITGATYEQYF.

In the case of this clone: Other DNA sequences in the sample encode the same CDR3. The chain combines TRBV7-2 with TRBJ1-2; 10 bases fit TRBD1. Trimming at V came to 3 bases and at J to 2 bases, leaving 0 bases not matched to a gene. Germline CDR1 and CDR2: SGHTA and FQGNSA. The CDR3 runs 14 residues. The CDR3 nucleotides read TGTGCCAGCAGCTTGGGACAGGGGAACTATGGCTACACCTTC. Amino acids: CASSLGQGNYGYTF.

The chain couples TRBV6-4 to TRBJ1-2, with 10 bases identical to TRBD1. Germline CDR1 is MRHNA and CDR2 is SNTAGT. This CDR3 contains 14 residues. J was trimmed by 1 base and V by 5 bases; bases with no gene match: 1. CDR3 in amino acids: CASSRDRGNYGYTF. As DNA, the CDR3 is TGTGCCAGCAGTCGGGACAGGGGTAACTATGGCTACACCTTC.